What follows are 27 T cell receptor beta chains derived from one specimen sequenced in a study of shared clonotypes between healthy human individuals. The table came from immunoSEQ multiplex PCR; TCRdb's copy has only in-frame clones and leaves some out. The profile shows about 2.1 million clones, approximately 94% of them singletons. CD45RO-negative, CCR7-selected cells formed the naive CD8 fraction, which excluded terminally differentiated effector memory CD45RA+ cells. Sequenced input: naive CD8+ T cells from PBMCs. Source of these receptors: a man aged 18 to 30 in good health. Some clones in this sample may be carry-over from other donors' samples.

The J gene is TRBJ2-7, the V gene TRBV27; 7 nucleotides line up with TRBD1. This CDR3 is built from 15 residues. Germline V gene lookup returns CDR1 MNHEY and CDR2 SMNVEV (reference sequence). V was clipped by 3 bases and J by 4 bases; unmatched bases: 9. The CDR3 region has the DNA TGTGCCAGCAGTTTCTTGGTGACAGGGATTTACGAGCAGTACTTC. Its translation: CASSFLVTGIYEQYF.

Turning to this clone: The same CDR3 arises from other DNA sequences in this sample as well. This chain links TRBV4-1 with TRBJ2-6; D gene uncertain. The V end was cut by 1 base, the J end by 4 bases, with 5 bases between. Germline V CDR1 and CDR2: MGHRA, YSYEKL. The CDR3 is made up of 14 amino acids. The CDR3 DNA is TGCGCCAGCAGCCAAGGTCGCGGGGCCAACGTCCTGACTTTC. This encodes CASSQGRGANVLTF.

The V and J genes are TRBV7-9 and TRBJ2-7; 8 bases map to TRBD2. The germline V gene has CDR1 SEHNR and CDR2 FQNEAQ (reference sequence). With 1 base clipped from V and 5 bases from J, the junction kept 7 bases outside the gene matches. This CDR3 contains 15 residues. CDR3 protein: CASSLGTGGRDEQYF. In DNA, the CDR3 is TGTGCCAGCAGCTTAGGTACGGGAGGGCGGGACGAGCAGTACTTC.

The V and J genes are TRBV11-2 and TRBJ2-5, with TRBD2 identical over 10 bases. CDR1 is SGHAT and CDR2 is FQNNGV in the germline V gene. The CDR3 loop spans 17 amino acids. With V trimmed by 1 base and J by 0 bases, 5 bases remained unmatched. CDR3 loop: CASSLAWTSGNQETQYF. Written as DNA, the CDR3 is TGTGCCAGCAGCTTAGCTTGGACTAGCGGAAACCAAGAGACCCAGTACTTC.

Comment on this clone: This specimen includes other DNA sequences encoding the same CDR3. The rearrangement joins TRBV9 to TRBJ2-3, with 10 nucleotides matching TRBD1. Germline CDR1 reads SGDLS; CDR2 reads YYNGEE. This CDR3 comprises 16 residues. J gave up 1 base and V 4 bases, and 6 bases lay outside the gene matches. The CDR3 region is CASSSSGTGGTDTQYF. The CDR3 nucleotides read TGTGCCAGCAGCTCCTCCGGGACAGGGGGCACAGATACGCAGTATTTT.

The genes are TRBV19 and TRBJ1-1, with TRBD1 as a possible D gene (5 bases). Germline CDR1 is LNHDA and CDR2 is SQIVND (reference sequence). CDR3 length: 15 amino acids. The V and J ends lost 7 bases and 6 bases respectively, with 21 bases between them. CDR3 protein: CASNIAGFVFAEAFF. In DNA form, the CDR3 reads TGTGCCAGTAACATTGCAGGGTTTGTTTTCGCTGAAGCTTTCTTT.

About this clone: Other DNA sequences within the sample encode an identical CDR3. V and J are TRBV6-1 and TRBJ2-3, with D perhaps assigned TRBD1 or TRBD2 (5 bases each). Germline CDR1 reads MNHNS; CDR2 reads SASEGT. Trimming cost V 2 bases and J 6 bases, with 6 bases left between them. This CDR3 is 12 amino acids long. The DNA for the CDR3 is TGTGCCAGCAGTGAATGGGGGGATACGCAGTATTTT. Translation: CASSEWGDTQYF.

This CDR3 reads CASSLPSSGRAVYNEQFF. CDR3 DNA: TGTGCCAGCAGCTTGCCTTCTTCCGGGAGAGCGGTCTACAATGAGCAGTTCTTC. The genes are TRBV5-5 and TRBJ2-1, with a possible D match to TRBD2 (6 bases). From germline, CDR1 is SGHKS and CDR2 YYEKEE (reference sequence). This CDR3 comprises 18 residues. Deletions cut 1 base from V and 3 bases from J, with 20 bases between. The full variable domain, completed using reference TRBV5-5 and TRBJ2-1, is DAGVTQSPTHLIKTRGQQVTLRCSPISGHKSVSWYQQVLGQGPQFIFQYYEKEERGRGNFPDRFSARQFPNYSSELNVNALLLGDSALYLCASSLPSSGRAVYNEQFFGPGTRLTVL.

The J gene is TRBJ2-5, the V gene TRBV27, with 9 bases identical to TRBD2. The CDR3 sequence is 16 residues long. V was clipped by 2 bases and J by 5 bases; unmatched bases: 9. The germline V gene has CDR1 MNHEY and CDR2 SMNVEV (reference sequence). The CDR3, as DNA: TGTGCCAGCAGTTTAAGGGCGGGAGGGCCTGGTGAGACCCAGTACTTC. It codes for CASSLRAGGPGETQYF.

With respect to this clone: In the same sample, other DNA sequences code for this CDR3. The J gene is TRBJ2-7, the V gene TRBV28, with a weak D call TRBD2 (6 bases). Germline loops: CDR1 MDHEN, CDR2 SYDVKM. The V end lost 8 bases, the J end lost 1 base, and 6 bases lay between the germline ends. CDR3 length: 11 amino acids. CDR3 DNA: TGTGCCAGCGGGAGGTCCTACGAGCAGTACTTC. Its protein is CASGRSYEQYF.

The chain employs TRBV27 and TRBJ2-5; possible D gene TRBD2, 6 bases. This CDR3 has 13 residues. Germline CDR1 MNHEY, CDR2 SMNVEV (reference sequence). V lost 10 bases and J 7 bases, leaving 19 bases between the germline ends. The DNA of the CDR3 is TGTGCCACCATAGCCGGGGGTATGGGGACCCAGTACTTC. Translating gives CATIAGGMGTQYF.

V is TRBV9 and J is TRBJ1-1; no definite D call. The germline V gene encodes CDR1 SGDLS and CDR2 YYNGEE. Between the trimmed V and J ends, which lost 3 bases and 0 bases, there was a span of 9 bases. This CDR3 spans 14 amino acids. The CDR3 region is CASSAGLVNTEAFF. CDR3 coding DNA: TGTGCCAGCAGCGCCGGATTAGTGAACACTGAAGCTTTCTTT.

There are a few counts of this clone. The chain recombines TRBV2 with TRBJ1-1; D is unresolved. The CDR3 extends over 13 amino acids. CDR1 and CDR2 from the germline V gene are SNHLY and FYNNEI. The ends were cut back, 7 bases at V and 4 bases at J, with 13 bases in the middle. This chain's CDR3 is CASIGQKGTEAFF. The CDR3, as DNA: TGTGCCAGCATAGGGCAGAAAGGCACTGAAGCTTTCTTT.

The V and J genes are TRBV6-1 and TRBJ2-1; a weak D match, TRBD1 (5 bases). Germline V gene data show CDR1 as MNHNS and CDR2 as SASEGT. The CDR3 contains 12 residues. The germline V and J ends were trimmed by 5 bases and 9 bases, with 11 bases remaining between them. This CDR3 is CASSKGVGEQFF. In DNA form, the CDR3 reads TGTGCCAGCAGTAAAGGGGTAGGTGAGCAGTTCTTC.

V usage is TRBV28 and J usage is TRBJ1-2; D remains ambiguous. The V gene lost 4 bases and the J gene lost 1 base, with 13 bases spanning the gap. The length of the CDR3 is 15 residues. Germline V CDR1 and CDR2: MDHEN, SYDVKM. CDR3 in DNA: TGTGCCAGCAGTTGGGGAGGACCGAGTAACTATGGCTACACCTTC. Translation: CASSWGGPSNYGYTF.

The chain has TRBV27 and TRBJ1-2, with 9 bases that match TRBD1. The V gene's germline CDR1 is MNHEY and CDR2 SMNVEV (reference sequence). The length of the CDR3 is 16 residues. Germline trimming cut 1 base from V and 2 bases from J; bases unmatched to any gene: 5. CDR3 amino acids: CASSLLGTGNNYGYTF. The CDR3 DNA is TGTGCCAGCAGTTTATTGGGGACAGGGAACAACTATGGCTACACCTTC.

A note on this clone: This sample includes further DNA sequences coding for the same CDR3. The genes are TRBV18 and TRBJ1-5; 8 bases match TRBD1. V trimming: 3 bases; J trimming: 1 base; junction bases outside the gene matches: 2. Germline V CDR1 and CDR2: KGHSH, LQKENI. The CDR3 length is 15 residues. CDR3 DNA sequence: TGTGCCAGCTCACCTGACAGGGGAAGCAATCAGCCCCAGCATTTT. Its translation is CASSPDRGSNQPQHF. The full variable domain, rest sourced from reference TRBV18 and TRBJ1-5, is NAGVMQNPRHLVRRRGQEARLRCSPMKGHSHVYWYRQLPEEGLKFMVYLQKENIIDESGMPKERFSAEFPKEGPSILRIQQVVRGDSAAYFCASSPDRGSNQPQHFGDGTRLSIL.

The J gene is TRBJ2-3, the V gene TRBV4-1, with a possible D match to TRBD2 (6 bases). Germline lookup yields CDR1 MGHRA and CDR2 YSYEKL. V lost 2 bases, J lost 1 base, and 19 bases lay in between. There are 18 residues in the CDR3. CDR3 loop: CASSQQEADYTGTDTQYF. CDR3 in DNA: TGCGCCAGCAGCCAACAAGAGGCGGACTACACCGGCACAGATACGCAGTATTTT.

The J gene is TRBJ1-2, the V gene TRBV7-9, with no clear D. Germline lookup yields CDR1 SEHNR and CDR2 FQNEAQ (reference sequence). CDR3 length equals 13 residues. Between the trimmed V and J ends, which lost 6 bases and 4 bases, there was a span of 12 bases. This CDR3 reads CASRDVSLYGYTF. CDR3 in DNA: TGTGCCAGCAGGGACGTCTCCCTCTATGGCTACACCTTC.

The J gene is TRBJ2-1, the V gene TRBV9; 7 bases are a match to TRBD1. V dropped 3 bases and J dropped 6; count of bases not matched to a gene: 12. Looked up from germline, CDR1 is SGDLS and CDR2 is YYNGEE. This CDR3 is built from 16 residues. The CDR3 bases are TGTGCCAGCAGCGCGAACACAGGGGTGGGTGGCAATGAGCAGTTCTTC. Encoded protein: CASSANTGVGGNEQFF.

CDR3 sequence (DNA): TGTGCCAGCAGCGGCGGTGGACAGGGGACCTCCTACGAGCAGTACTTC. It encodes CASSGGGQGTSYEQYF. The chain recombines TRBV5-6 with TRBJ2-7, with 9 bases fitting TRBD1. CDR3 size: 16 residues. Germline V gene sequence: CDR1 SGHDT, CDR2 YYEEEE. The ends lost 4 bases at V and 0 bases at J; junction bases unmatched: 8.

For this clone: The sample holds other DNA sequences that translate to the same CDR3. The chain joins TRBV19 to TRBJ1-5, with D hard to call. This CDR3 is built from 13 residues. V lost 4 bases and J lost 6, with 10 bases in between. Germline CDR1 LNHDA, CDR2 SQIVND (reference sequence). This chain's CDR3 is CASSTRPGQPQHF. The CDR3 DNA reads TGTGCCAGTAGTACCCGGCCGGGTCAGCCCCAGCATTTT.

This chain uses TRBV21-1 with TRBJ1-5. TRBV21-1 is deemed a pseudogene. The CDR3 runs 15 residues. CDR3 in DNA: TGTGCCAGCAGCAGTCAGAAGGTGAGCAATCAGCCCCAGCATTTT. It is translated as CASSSQKVSNQPQHF.

V is TRBV11-2 and J is TRBJ1-3; 9 nucleotides match TRBD1. The germline V gene has CDR1 SGHAT and CDR2 FQNNGV. Unmatched junction bases numbered 6, after V lost 5 bases and J lost 1 base. The CDR3 sequence is 16 residues long. CDR3 nucleotides: TGTGCCAGCAGCCGGACAGGGGTGGGTTCTGGAAACACCATATATTTT. It translates to CASSRTGVGSGNTIYF.

The chain joins TRBV2 to TRBJ2-6, with D possibly being TRBD1 or TRBD2 (5 bases each). CDR1 is SNHLY and CDR2 is FYNNEI in the germline V gene. V was pared by 3 bases and J by 4 bases, with 10 bases between. CDR3 length: 15 amino acids. The DNA of the CDR3 is TGTGCCAGCAGTGATCCCGGGGCCGGGGCCAACGTCCTGACTTTC. Translated, it gives CASSDPGAGANVLTF.

This clone has just a few counts. The DNA of the CDR3 is TGTGCCAGCAGCACTATTACCGGGGAGCTGTTTTTT. Encoded protein: CASSTITGELFF. This rearrangement joins TRBV9 to TRBJ2-2, with unresolved D. V lost 4 bases and J 5 bases, leaving 6 bases between the germline ends. The CDR3 runs to 12 residues. Germline CDR1 and CDR2: SGDLS and YYNGEE. The full variable domain, its missing parts supplied by reference TRBV9 and TRBJ2-2, is DSGVTQTPKHLITATGQRVTLRCSPRSGDLSVYWYQQSLDQGLQFLIQYYNGEERAKGNILERFSAQQFPDLHSELNLSSLELGDSALYFCASSTITGELFFGEGSRLTVL.

The J gene is TRBJ1-2, the V gene TRBV14, with D possibly matching TRBD1 (6 bases). Germline CDR1 and CDR2: SGHDN and FVKESK. V lost 0 bases and J lost 5, with 13 bases in between. The CDR3 is 15 amino acids. The CDR3 sequence is CASSQDATGSYGYTF. Written as DNA, the CDR3 is TGTGCCAGCAGCCAAGATGCTACAGGGTCTTATGGCTACACCTTC.